This passage covers 12 T cell receptor beta chains from one sample sequenced in a study of T cell repertoires in cytomegalovirus infection. The antigens of these receptors remain unknown. TCRdb re-derived calls from the reads in MiXCR, one entry per CDR3 protein. The sample records 700,000 to 950,000 distinct CDR3 sequences, less than 35% being singletons. Sample: cultured CD8+ T cells from PBMCs, taken from culture after CMV antigen stimulation. The receptors come from a human donor in good health (CMV status not recorded). Some clones in this sample may be carry-over from other donors' samples.

This clonotype came up a few times. CDR3 sequence (DNA): TGTGCCAGCAGTTCCTGGACCGACACTGAAGCTTTCTTT. This codes for CASSSWTDTEAFF. The V and J genes are TRBV28 and TRBJ1-1; D is undetermined. Per the germline V gene, CDR1 is MDHEN and CDR2 is SYDVKM. CDR3 length equals 13 residues. The V end was cut by 4 bases, the J end by 3 bases, with 9 bases between.

This clonotype came up a few times. J is TRBJ2-1 and V is TRBV7-6, with TRBD1 matching over 10 bases. Unmatched junction bases numbered 5, after V lost 5 bases and J lost 7 bases. Germline loops: CDR1 SGHVS, CDR2 FNYEAQ. This CDR3 contains 14 residues. This chain's CDR3 is CASSTRDRGNEQFF. CDR3 coding DNA: TGTGCCAGCAGCACCCGGGACAGGGGAAATGAGCAGTTCTTC. Looking up the rest from reference TRBV7-6 and TRBJ2-1 gives the full variable domain: GAGVSQSPRYKVTKRGQDVALRCDPISGHVSLYWYRQALGQGPEFLTYFNYEAQQDKSGLPNDRFSAERPEGSISTLTIQRTEQRDSAMYRCASSTRDRGNEQFFGPGTRLTVL.

This clonotype was recorded at least ten times. The chain has TRBV7-9 and TRBJ1-4; tentatively, D is TRBD1 (6 bases). Germline lookup yields CDR1 SEHNR and CDR2 FQNEAQ (reference sequence). The CDR3 runs to 16 residues. Trimming took 5 bases from V and 6 from J, leaving 19 bases between them. The CDR3 DNA follows: TGTGCCAGCAGCCGTACAGGGTACAAGAGGGATGAAAAACTGTTTTTT. As protein: CASSRTGYKRDEKLFF.

This clonotype has only a few counts. CDR3 sequence: CASSSGTGGLYV. In DNA, the CDR3 is TGTGCCAGCAGTTCCGGGACAGGGGGCTTGTACGTC. The rearrangement joins TRBV6-6 to TRBJ2-7; TRBD1 matches at 12 bases. The CDR3 spans 12 residues. The germline gives CDR1 MNHNY, CDR2 SVGAGI (reference sequence). The trim removed 4 bases at V and 12 bases at J, leaving 4 bases unmatched.

The DNA of the CDR3 is TGTGCCAGCAGTCCCAGAAAAGCGGGGGACTCGGGGTACGAGCAGTACGTC. Amino acids: CASSPRKAGDSGYEQYV. The chain is built from TRBV27 and TRBJ2-7; 8 positions match TRBD2. This CDR3 is 17 amino acids long. In germline, CDR1 is MNHEY, CDR2 SMNVEV (reference sequence). V lost 5 bases to trimming and J lost 4 bases; unmatched junction nucleotides: 16.

This clonotype was detected ten times or more. The V call is TRBV7-9, the J call TRBJ2-1; D call uncertain. This CDR3 region has 11 residues. V gave up 3 bases and J gave up 9 bases, with 6 bases separating them. In germline, CDR1 is SEHNR, CDR2 FQNEAQ (reference sequence). The DNA of the CDR3 is TGTGCCAGCAGCTTTGGTCTTGAGCAGTTCTTC. This sequence encodes CASSFGLEQFF.

The chain recombines TRBV19 with TRBJ2-1, with TRBD2 as a possible D gene (6 bases). The CDR3 loop spans 12 amino acids. The germline V gene encodes CDR1 LNHDA and CDR2 SQIVND (reference sequence). Between the trimmed V and J ends, which lost 8 bases and 5 bases, there was a span of 10 bases. The CDR3 region has the DNA TGTGCCAGTGGCTGGGAGGACAATGAGCAGTTCTTC. It specifies CASGWEDNEQFF.

V and J are TRBV15 and TRBJ1-5, with D unresolved. V was shortened by 0 bases and J by 2 bases, with 11 bases between the two germline ends. Germline CDR1 is LNHNV and CDR2 is YYDKDF (reference sequence). The CDR3 loop spans 16 amino acids. This chain's CDR3 is CATSRDRMEGNQPQHF. In DNA, the CDR3 is TGTGCCACCAGCAGAGATAGGATGGAGGGCAATCAGCCCCAGCATTTT.

This clonotype was seen repeatedly, ten times or more. The rearrangement uses TRBV7-6 and TRBJ2-1, with D perhaps matching TRBD1 (5 bases). The CDR3 is made up of 14 amino acids. V was trimmed by 2 bases and J by 8 bases, leaving 13 bases between them. Germline assignment: CDR1 SGHVS and CDR2 FNYEAQ. DNA for the CDR3: TGTGCCAGCAGCTTACAGGGATTTGGGGATGAGCAGTTCTTC. Translated, it gives CASSLQGFGDEQFF.

The chain couples TRBV6-4 to TRBJ1-1; 10 nucleotides match TRBD1. V dropped 4 bases and J dropped 0; count of bases not matched to a gene: 2. CDR3 length: 15 residues. CDR1 is MRHNA and CDR2 is SNTAGT in the germline V gene. The DNA for the CDR3 is TGTGCCAGCAGTGGAGGGACAGGGGTGAACACTGAAGCTTTCTTT. Protein: CASSGGTGVNTEAFF.

This clonotype has a count of ten or more. The chain recombines TRBV7-8 with TRBJ2-5; a weak D match, TRBD2 (6 bases). The CDR3 has 17 amino acids. Trimming shortened V by 2 bases and J by 2 bases, and 18 bases separated the two germline ends. Looked up from germline, CDR1 is SGHVS and CDR2 is FQNEAQ. The CDR3 DNA sequence: TGTGCCAGCAGCTTAAGCGGCTCCGGGGGACCACAAGAGACCCAGTACTTC. Amino acid sequence: CASSLSGSGGPQETQYF. The whole variable domain, filled in from reference TRBV7-8 and TRBJ2-5, reads GAGVSQSPRYKVAKRGQDVALRCDPISGHVSLFWYQQALGQGPEFLTYFQNEAQLDKSGLPSDRFFAERPEGSVSTLKIQRTQQEDSAVYLCASSLSGSGGPQETQYFGPGTRLLVL.

This clonotype was counted between two and nine times. V and J are TRBV27 and TRBJ2-6; perhaps TRBD2 as D (5 bases). CDR3 size: 17 residues. In germline, CDR1 is MNHEY, CDR2 SMNVEV (reference sequence). The V end lost 4 bases, the J end lost 1 base, and 14 bases lay between the germline ends. The CDR3 DNA follows: TGTGCCAGCAGTTACCTCGGGGTGGGGTCTGGGGCCAACGTCCTGACTTTC. This gives the protein CASSYLGVGSGANVLTF. The complete variable domain, with remaining parts taken from reference TRBV27 and TRBJ2-6, reads EAQVTQNPRYLITVTGKKLTVTCSQNMNHEYMSWYRQDPGLGLRQIYYSMNVEVTDKGDVPEGYKVSRKEKRNFPLILESPSPNQTSLYFCASSYLGVGSGANVLTFGAGSRLTVL.